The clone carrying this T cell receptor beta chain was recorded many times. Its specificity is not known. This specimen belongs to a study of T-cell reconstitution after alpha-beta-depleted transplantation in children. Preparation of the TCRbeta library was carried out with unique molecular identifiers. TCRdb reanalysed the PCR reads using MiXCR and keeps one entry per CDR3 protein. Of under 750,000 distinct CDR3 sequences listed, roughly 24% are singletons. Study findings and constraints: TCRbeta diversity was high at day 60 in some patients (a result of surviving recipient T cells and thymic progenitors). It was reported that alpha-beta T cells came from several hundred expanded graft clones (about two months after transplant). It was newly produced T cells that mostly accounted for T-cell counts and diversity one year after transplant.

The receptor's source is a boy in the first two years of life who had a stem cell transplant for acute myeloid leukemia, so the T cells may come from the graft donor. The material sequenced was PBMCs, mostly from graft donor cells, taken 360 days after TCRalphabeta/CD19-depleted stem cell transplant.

CDR3 amino acids: CSARDYEAFF. The CDR3 coding sequence is TGCAGTGCTAGAGATTATGAAGCTTTCTTT. The V gene is TRBV20-1, the J gene TRBJ1-1, with D unresolved. This CDR3 has 10 amino acids. Germline values: CDR1 DFQATT, CDR2 SNEGSKA (reference sequence). V dropped 0 bases and J dropped 7 bases, with 3 bases sitting between them.